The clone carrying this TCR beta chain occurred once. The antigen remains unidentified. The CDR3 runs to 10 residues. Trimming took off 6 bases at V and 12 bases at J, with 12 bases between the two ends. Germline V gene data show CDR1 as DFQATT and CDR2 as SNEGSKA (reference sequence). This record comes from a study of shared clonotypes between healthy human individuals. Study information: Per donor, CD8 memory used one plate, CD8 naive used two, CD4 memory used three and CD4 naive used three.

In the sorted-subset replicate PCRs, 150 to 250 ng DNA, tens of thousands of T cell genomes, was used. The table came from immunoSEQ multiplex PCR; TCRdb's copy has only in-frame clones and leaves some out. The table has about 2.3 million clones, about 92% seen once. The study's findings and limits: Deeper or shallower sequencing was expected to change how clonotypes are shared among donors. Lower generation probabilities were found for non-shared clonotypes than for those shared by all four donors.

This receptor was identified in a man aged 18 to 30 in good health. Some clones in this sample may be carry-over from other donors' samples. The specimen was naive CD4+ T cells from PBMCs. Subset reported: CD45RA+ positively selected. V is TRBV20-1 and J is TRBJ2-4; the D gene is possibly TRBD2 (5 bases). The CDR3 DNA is TGCAGTGCCCTAGGGAGCCATCAGTACTTC. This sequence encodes CSALGSHQYF.